These 23 T cell receptor beta chains were sequenced from one sample in a study of shared clonotypes between healthy human individuals. Libraries were prepared by immunoSEQ multiplex PCR; TCRdb keeps only in-frame clonotypes and omits some of them. The sample holds approximately 2.1 million clones; approximately 93% are singletons and the top ten take roughly 0.36%. Sequencing input: naive CD4+ T cells from PBMCs. Sample subset: CD45RA+ positively selected. Receptor source: a man aged 18 to 30 in good health. Some clones in this sample may be carry-over from other donors' samples.

This clone has only one observation. The rearrangement uses TRBV4-1 and TRBJ1-1; maybe TRBD1 (6 bases). In germline, CDR1 is MGHRA, CDR2 YSYEKL. The CDR3 has 15 amino acids. V was trimmed by 1 base and J by 1 base, leaving 10 bases between them. The CDR3 bases are TGCGCCAGCAGCCAAGCGAAGACAGGGAACACTGAAGCTTTCTTT. Translated, it gives CASSQAKTGNTEAFF.

The chain combines TRBV9 with TRBJ2-5; D is unclear. The CDR3 consists of 15 residues. Germline-derived CDR1 and CDR2 are SGDLS and YYNGEE. V was trimmed by 4 bases and J by 1 base, leaving 14 bases between them. Here the CDR3 reads CASSPRLGTQETQYF. The CDR3 region has the DNA TGTGCCAGCAGCCCCCGACTTGGAACCCAAGAGACCCAGTACTTC.

This clone came up a few times. This rearrangement joins TRBV11-2 to TRBJ1-1; D remains unclear. CDR3 length: 13 residues. V was shortened by 8 bases and J by 1 base, with 11 bases between the two germline ends. The germline CDR1 and CDR2 sequences are SGHAT and FQNNGV. As DNA, the CDR3 is TGTGCCAGCGGCGGCAGCGGGAACACTGAAGCTTTCTTT. Its translation: CASGGSGNTEAFF. Drawing the rest from reference TRBV11-2 and TRBJ1-1, the complete variable domain is EAGVAQSPRYKIIEKRQSVAFWCNPISGHATLYWYQQILGQGPKLLIQFQNNGVVDDSQLPKDRFSAERLKGVDSTLKIQPAKLEDSAVYLCASGGSGNTEAFFGQGTRLTVV.

This chain uses TRBV4-2 with TRBJ1-1, with D possibly TRBD1 on 5 matching bases. Per the germline V gene, CDR1 is LGHNA and CDR2 is YNFKEQ. Trimming removed 0 bases from V and 4 bases from J, with 15 bases in between. This CDR3 spans 16 amino acids. CDR3 sequence: CASSQDYSGRSTEAFF. The CDR3 DNA sequence: TGTGCCAGCAGCCAAGATTATTCAGGGAGGAGCACTGAAGCTTTCTTT.

This clone was counted a few times. This same CDR3 is encoded by further DNA sequences in the sample. The J gene is TRBJ1-2, the V gene TRBV9; D is ambiguous. Germline CDR1 SGDLS, CDR2 YYNGEE. The CDR3 spans 14 residues. The germline V and J ends were trimmed by 0 bases and 0 bases, with 6 bases remaining between them. In DNA form, the CDR3 reads TGTGCCAGCAGCGTAGGGGGAACTAACTATGGCTACACCTTC. It encodes CASSVGGTNYGYTF.

The V and J genes are TRBV28 and TRBJ2-7; D is unclear. Germline CDR1 and CDR2: MDHEN and SYDVKM. Between the trimmed V and J ends, which lost 3 bases and 8 bases, there was a span of 8 bases. The CDR3 spans 11 residues. The CDR3 sequence is CASSLENKQYF. CDR3 DNA: TGTGCCAGCAGTTTGGAGAATAAGCAGTACTTC.

V usage is TRBV5-1 and J usage is TRBJ2-1; 7 nucleotides agree with TRBD2. The length of the CDR3 is 15 residues. Germline V gene lookup returns CDR1 SGHRS and CDR2 YFSETQ. The junction had 7 bases not matched to a gene; V was cut back by 0 bases and J by 7 bases. CDR3 nucleotides: TGCGCCAGCAGCTTGGCTAGCGGAGCCCCGAATGAGCAGTTCTTC. Protein: CASSLASGAPNEQFF.

The genes are TRBV30 and TRBJ1-5; 9 nucleotides line up with TRBD1. Germline CDR1 GTSNPN, CDR2 SVGIG (reference sequence). V gave up 1 base and J gave up 0 bases; unmatched junction bases: 7. The CDR3 runs 17 residues. CDR3 amino acids: CAWSADRGLYSNQPQHF. The CDR3 DNA reads as TGTGCCTGGAGTGCGGACAGGGGCCTCTATAGCAATCAGCCCCAGCATTTT.

The V and J genes are TRBV7-8 and TRBJ2-7, with TRBD2 matching 12 bases. From germline, CDR1 is SGHVS and CDR2 FQNEAQ. Trimming took 4 bases from V and 4 from J; bases not matched to a gene: 8. This CDR3 contains 16 residues. The CDR3 nucleotides read TGTGCCAGCAGCTCACGCGGGACTAGCGGGCGATACGAGCAGTACTTC. Residues: CASSSRGTSGRYEQYF.

The J gene is TRBJ1-2, the V gene TRBV7-9; 8 bases are shared with TRBD1. The CDR3 is 14 residues long. Trimming took 5 bases from V and 7 from J; bases not matched to a gene: 9. Per the germline V gene, CDR1 is SEHNR and CDR2 is FQNEAQ (reference sequence). The CDR3: CASSPDGTGRGYTF. The CDR3 coding sequence is TGTGCCAGCAGCCCTGATGGGACAGGCCGTGGCTACACCTTC.

The chain employs TRBV5-1 and TRBJ2-3; 7 bases fit TRBD2. Per the germline V gene, CDR1 is SGHRS and CDR2 is YFSETQ. The trim removed 2 bases at V and 2 bases at J, leaving 8 bases unmatched. CDR3 length equals 16 residues. CDR3 sequence: CASSLIAGPVTDTQYF. The CDR3 bases are TGCGCCAGCAGCTTAATAGCGGGCCCTGTCACAGATACGCAGTATTTT.

The gene calls are TRBV27 and TRBJ1-5; D remains ambiguous. CDR1 and CDR2 from the germline V gene are MNHEY and SMNVEV (reference sequence). The CDR3 sequence is 15 residues long. V was shortened by 5 bases and J by 0 bases, with 11 bases between the two germline ends. Here the CDR3 reads CASSLTLYSNQPQHF. The CDR3 DNA follows: TGTGCCAGCAGTCTCACCCTTTATAGCAATCAGCCCCAGCATTTT.

The rearrangement links TRBV9 to TRBJ2-7; 10 bases match TRBD1. With 4 bases clipped from V and 5 bases from J, the junction kept 6 bases outside the gene matches. CDR3 length equals 14 residues. CDR1 and CDR2 from the germline V gene are SGDLS and YYNGEE. CDR3 residues: CASSLGQGLNEQYF. CDR3 nucleotides: TGTGCCAGCAGCCTGGGACAGGGGCTCAACGAGCAGTACTTC.

Note on this clone: In the same sample, other DNA sequences code for this CDR3. This rearrangement joins TRBV5-1 to TRBJ2-1; D is undetermined. The germline V gene has CDR1 SGHRS and CDR2 YFSETQ. V was clipped by 0 bases and J by 3 bases, with 4 bases between them. The CDR3 covers 13 residues. CDR3 DNA sequence: TGCGCCAGCAGCTTGGTCAGCTACAATGAGCAGTTCTTC. This gives the protein CASSLVSYNEQFF. The entire variable domain, with the rest obtained from reference TRBV5-1 and TRBJ2-1, is as follows: KAGVTQTPRYLIKTRGQQVTLSCSPISGHRSVSWYQQTPGQGLQFLFEYFSETQRNKGNFPGRFSGRQFSNSRSEMNVSTLELGDSALYLCASSLVSYNEQFFGPGTRLTVL.

This sequence joins TRBV28 and TRBJ2-5; TRBD2 is a possible D gene (5 bases). The CDR3 runs 15 residues. Deletions cut 6 bases from V and 5 bases from J, with 19 bases between. Germline CDR1 and CDR2: MDHEN and SYDVKM. This CDR3 is CASSPESAGMETQYF. The CDR3 nucleotides read TGTGCCAGCAGCCCAGAATCGGCGGGCATGGAGACCCAGTACTTC.

V is TRBV5-4 and J is TRBJ2-3; 9 bases are a match to TRBD2. This CDR3 region has 16 residues. Losses at the gene ends were 3 bases for V and 0 bases for J; bases not matched to a gene: 5. The germline V gene has CDR1 SGHNT and CDR2 YYREEE (reference sequence). The CDR3, as DNA: TGTGCCAGCAGCTCCCAAGCGGGAGGAAGCACAGATACGCAGTATTTT. Translated: CASSSQAGGSTDTQYF.

V and J are TRBV2 and TRBJ2-3; the D is unclear. From germline, CDR1 is SNHLY and CDR2 FYNNEI. Deletions cut 6 bases from V and 1 base from J, with 11 bases between. The CDR3 totals 14 residues. The CDR3 DNA reads as TGTGCCAGCAGGGTGACCATTCGCACAGATACGCAGTATTTT. Its protein product is CASRVTIRTDTQYF.

The chain joins TRBV7-3 to TRBJ1-1, with D unresolved. CDR1 and CDR2 (germline): SGHTA, FQGTGA. Trimming took off 4 bases at V and 4 bases at J, with 10 bases between the two ends. CDR3 length: 13 amino acids. The CDR3 DNA follows: TGTGCCAGCAGCTCCTCCGTCGGCACTGAAGCTTTCTTT. This sequence encodes CASSSSVGTEAFF. Combining the CDR3 with reference TRBV7-3 and TRBJ1-1 gives the whole variable domain GAGVSQTPSNKVTEKGKYVELRCDPISGHTALYWYRQSLGQGPEFLIYFQGTGAADDSGLPNDRFFAVRPEGSVSTLKIQRTERGDSAVYLCASSSSVGTEAFFGQGTRLTVV.

The chain recombines TRBV6-5 with TRBJ2-7, with D maybe TRBD1 (5 bases). This CDR3 comprises 14 residues. Germline assignment: CDR1 MNHEY and CDR2 SVGAGI. V lost 5 bases and J 4 bases, leaving 15 bases between the germline ends. As DNA, the CDR3 is TGTGCCAGCAGTCGACTTCCAGGGCAGTACGAGCAGTACTTC. Its translation is CASSRLPGQYEQYF.

The chain uses TRBV28 and TRBJ2-7; tentative D call: TRBD1 (5 bases). The CDR3 consists of 14 residues. Per the germline V gene, CDR1 is MDHEN and CDR2 is SYDVKM. Trimming shortened V by 3 bases and J by 2 bases, and 11 bases separated the two germline ends. The CDR3 DNA sequence: TGTGCCAGCAGTTTTGGAGACAGACCCTACGAGCAGTACTTC. Translation gives CASSFGDRPYEQYF. The full variable domain, with the rest looked up from reference TRBV28 and TRBJ2-7, is DVKVTQSSRYLVKRTGEKVFLECVQDMDHENMFWYRQDPGLGLRLIYFSYDVKMKEKGDIPEGYSVSREKKERFSLILESASTNQTSMYLCASSFGDRPYEQYFGPGTRLTVT.

The J gene is TRBJ2-1, the V gene TRBV29-1; D perhaps matches TRBD1 (5 bases). Trimming removed 6 bases from V and 3 bases from J, with 18 bases in between. This CDR3 comprises 15 residues. Germline assignment: CDR1 SQVTM and CDR2 ANQGSEA. The CDR3 is CSVDTTDKNYNEQFF. For the CDR3, the DNA is TGCAGCGTGGATACGACAGACAAGAACTACAATGAGCAGTTCTTC.

The chain links TRBV5-4 to TRBJ2-1; possible D gene TRBD2, 6 bases. Germline CDR1 and CDR2: SGHNT and YYREEE (reference sequence). The CDR3 has 15 residues. V lost 5 bases and J 6 bases, leaving 18 bases between the germline ends. CDR3 residues: CASRLLGGVINEQFF. CDR3 nucleotide sequence: TGTGCCAGCAGGCTACTGGGGGGAGTGATCAATGAGCAGTTCTTC.

This chain links TRBV29-1 with TRBJ2-1; 7 bases fit TRBD2. After removal of 8 bases from V and 4 bases from J, the junction contained 11 bases not matched to a gene. Germline loops: CDR1 SQVTM, CDR2 ANQGSEA. CDR3 size: 14 residues. Here the CDR3 reads CSPYAAGAYNEQFF. The DNA of the CDR3 is TGCAGCCCCTACGCCGCGGGAGCGTACAATGAGCAGTTCTTC.